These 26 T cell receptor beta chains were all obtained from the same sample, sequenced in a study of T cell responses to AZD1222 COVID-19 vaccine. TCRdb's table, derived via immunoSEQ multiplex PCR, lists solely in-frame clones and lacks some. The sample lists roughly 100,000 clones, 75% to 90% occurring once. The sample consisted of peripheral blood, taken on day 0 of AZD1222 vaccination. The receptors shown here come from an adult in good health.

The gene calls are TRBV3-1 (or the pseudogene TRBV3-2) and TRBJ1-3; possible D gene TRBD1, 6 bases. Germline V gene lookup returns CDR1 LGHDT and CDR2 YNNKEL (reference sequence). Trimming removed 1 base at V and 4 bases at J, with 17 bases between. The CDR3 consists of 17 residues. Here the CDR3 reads CASSQVYRGRGGNTIYF. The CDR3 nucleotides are TGTGCCAGCAGCCAAGTTTATCGGGGGCGAGGAGGAAACACCATATATTTT.

This CDR3 is CASSDRDVQETQYF. CDR3 bases: TGCGCCAGCTCGGACAGGGATGTCCAAGAGACCCAGTACTTC. V gene TRBV10-1 combines with J gene TRBJ2-5, with 8 nucleotides matching TRBD1. The germline CDR1 and CDR2 sequences are WNHNN and SYGVQD (reference sequence). The V segment lost 8 bases and the J segment 1 base; nucleotides outside the gene matches: 6. This CDR3 contains 14 residues.

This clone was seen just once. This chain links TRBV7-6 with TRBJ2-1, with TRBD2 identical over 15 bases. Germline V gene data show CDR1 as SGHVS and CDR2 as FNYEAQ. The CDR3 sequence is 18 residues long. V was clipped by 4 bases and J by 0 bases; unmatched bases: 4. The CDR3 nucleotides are TGTGCCAGCAGCTCCGGGACTAGCGGGAGGTTCTCCTACAATGAGCAGTTCTTC. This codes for CASSSGTSGRFSYNEQFF.

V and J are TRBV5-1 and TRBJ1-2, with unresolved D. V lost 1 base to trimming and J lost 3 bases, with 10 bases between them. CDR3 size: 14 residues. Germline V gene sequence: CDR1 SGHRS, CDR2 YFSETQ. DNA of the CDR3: TGCGCCAGCAGCTTGAACGGTTTCGACTATGGCTACACCTTC. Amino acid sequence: CASSLNGFDYGYTF.

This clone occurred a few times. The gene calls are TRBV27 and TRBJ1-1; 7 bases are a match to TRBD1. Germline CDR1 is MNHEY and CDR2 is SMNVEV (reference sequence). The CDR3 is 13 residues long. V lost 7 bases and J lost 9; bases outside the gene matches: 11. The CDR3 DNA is TGTGCCAGCACCCGAACAGGGGAAATAAAAGCTTTCTTT. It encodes CASTRTGEIKAFF.

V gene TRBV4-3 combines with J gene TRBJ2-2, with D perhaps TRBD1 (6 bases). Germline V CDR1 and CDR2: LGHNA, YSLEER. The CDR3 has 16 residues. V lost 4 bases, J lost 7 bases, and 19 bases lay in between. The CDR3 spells CASSPGDGIVSGELFF. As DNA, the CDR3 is TGCGCCAGCAGCCCAGGGGACGGGATAGTTAGCGGGGAGCTGTTTTTT.

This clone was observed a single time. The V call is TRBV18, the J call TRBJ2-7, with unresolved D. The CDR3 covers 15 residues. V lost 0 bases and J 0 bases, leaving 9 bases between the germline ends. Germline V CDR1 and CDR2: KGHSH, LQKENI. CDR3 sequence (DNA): TGTGCCAGCTCACCACCCTCGATAAGCTCCTACGAGCAGTACTTC. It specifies CASSPPSISSYEQYF.

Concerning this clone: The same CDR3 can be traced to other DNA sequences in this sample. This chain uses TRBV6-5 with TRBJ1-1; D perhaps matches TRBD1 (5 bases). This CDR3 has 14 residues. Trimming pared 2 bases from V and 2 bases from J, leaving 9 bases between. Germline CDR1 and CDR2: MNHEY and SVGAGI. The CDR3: CASSYGTANTEAFF. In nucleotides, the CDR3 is TGTGCCAGCAGTTACGGGACGGCAAACACTGAAGCTTTCTTT.

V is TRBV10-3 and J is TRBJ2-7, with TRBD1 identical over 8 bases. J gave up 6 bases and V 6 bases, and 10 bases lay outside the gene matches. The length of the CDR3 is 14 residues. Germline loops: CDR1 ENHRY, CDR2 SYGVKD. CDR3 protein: CAIRAGQAGGEQYF. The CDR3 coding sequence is TGTGCCATCAGGGCGGGACAGGCTGGGGGCGAGCAGTACTTC.

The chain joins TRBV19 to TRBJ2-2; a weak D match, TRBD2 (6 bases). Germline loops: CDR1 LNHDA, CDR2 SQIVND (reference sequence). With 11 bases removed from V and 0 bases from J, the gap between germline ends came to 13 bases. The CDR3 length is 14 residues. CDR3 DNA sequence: TGTGCCGTGGCGGGACTCACGAACACCGGGGAGCTGTTTTTT. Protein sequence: CAVAGLTNTGELFF.

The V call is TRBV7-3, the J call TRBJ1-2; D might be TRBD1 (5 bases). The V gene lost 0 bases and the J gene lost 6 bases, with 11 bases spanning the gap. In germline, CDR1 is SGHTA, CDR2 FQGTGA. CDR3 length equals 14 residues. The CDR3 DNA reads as TGTGCCAGCAGCTTAACGTATAGGGGTGATGGCTACACCTTC. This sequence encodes CASSLTYRGDGYTF.

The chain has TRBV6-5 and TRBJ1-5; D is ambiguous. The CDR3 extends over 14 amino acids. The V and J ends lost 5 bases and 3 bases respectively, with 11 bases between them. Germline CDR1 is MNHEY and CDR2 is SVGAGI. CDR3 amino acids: CASSNGGNNQPQHF. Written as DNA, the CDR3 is TGTGCCAGCAGTAACGGTGGAAACAATCAGCCCCAGCATTTT.

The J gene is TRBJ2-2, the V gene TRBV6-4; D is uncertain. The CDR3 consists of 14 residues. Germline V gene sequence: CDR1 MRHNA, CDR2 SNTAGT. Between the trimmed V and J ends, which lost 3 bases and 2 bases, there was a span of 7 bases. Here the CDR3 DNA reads TGTGCCAGCAGTGATCAGGCAAACACCGGGGAGCTGTTTTTT. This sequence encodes CASSDQANTGELFF.

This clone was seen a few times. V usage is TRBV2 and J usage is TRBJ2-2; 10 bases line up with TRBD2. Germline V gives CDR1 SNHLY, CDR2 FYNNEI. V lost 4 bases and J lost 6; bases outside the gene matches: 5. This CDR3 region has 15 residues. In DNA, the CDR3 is TGTGCCAGCAGTGGGGCTAGCGGGAGCTCCGGGGAGCTGTTTTTT. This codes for CASSGASGSSGELFF.

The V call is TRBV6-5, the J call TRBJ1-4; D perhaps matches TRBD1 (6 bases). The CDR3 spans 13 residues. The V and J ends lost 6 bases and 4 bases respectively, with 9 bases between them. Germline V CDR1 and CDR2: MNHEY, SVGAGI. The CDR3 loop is CASSRGINEKLFF. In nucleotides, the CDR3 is TGTGCCAGCAGCAGGGGCATTAATGAAAAACTGTTTTTT.

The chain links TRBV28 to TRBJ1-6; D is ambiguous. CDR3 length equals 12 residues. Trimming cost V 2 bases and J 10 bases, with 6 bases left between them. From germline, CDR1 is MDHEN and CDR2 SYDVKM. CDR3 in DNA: TGTGCCAGCAGTTTAGAACAGTCACCCCTCCACTTT. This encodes CASSLEQSPLHF.

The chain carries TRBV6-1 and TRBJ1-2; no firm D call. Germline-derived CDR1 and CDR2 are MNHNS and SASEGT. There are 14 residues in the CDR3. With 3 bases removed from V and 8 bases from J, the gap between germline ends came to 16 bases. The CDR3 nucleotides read TGTGCCAGCAGTGAGAACGGTCTCGCGGGGGGCTACACCTTC. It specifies CASSENGLAGGYTF.

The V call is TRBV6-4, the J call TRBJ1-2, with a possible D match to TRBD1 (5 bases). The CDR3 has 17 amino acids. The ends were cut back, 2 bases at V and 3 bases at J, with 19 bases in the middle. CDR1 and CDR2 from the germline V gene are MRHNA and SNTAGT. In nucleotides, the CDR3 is TGTGCCAGCAGTGACCTTCTCCAGGGCGAATCGGACTATGGCTACACCTTC. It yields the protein CASSDLLQGESDYGYTF.

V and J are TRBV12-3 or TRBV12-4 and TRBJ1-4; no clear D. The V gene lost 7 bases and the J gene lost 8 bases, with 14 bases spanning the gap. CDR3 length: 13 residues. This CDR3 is CASKIDLGEKLFF. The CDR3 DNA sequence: TGTGCCAGCAAAATTGACCTGGGCGAAAAACTGTTTTTT.

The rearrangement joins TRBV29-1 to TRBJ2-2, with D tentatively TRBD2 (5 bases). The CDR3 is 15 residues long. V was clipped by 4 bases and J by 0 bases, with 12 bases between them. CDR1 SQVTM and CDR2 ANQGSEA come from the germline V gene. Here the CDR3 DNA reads TGCAGCGTTGTAGTGGGAGCGACGAACACCGGGGAGCTGTTTTTT. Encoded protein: CSVVVGATNTGELFF.

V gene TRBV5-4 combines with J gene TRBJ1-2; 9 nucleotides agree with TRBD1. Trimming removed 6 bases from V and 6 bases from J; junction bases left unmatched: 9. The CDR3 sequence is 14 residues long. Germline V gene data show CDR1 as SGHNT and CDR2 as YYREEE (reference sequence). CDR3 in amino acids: CASTGDREANGYTF. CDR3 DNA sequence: TGTGCCAGCACCGGGGACAGGGAGGCCAATGGCTACACCTTC. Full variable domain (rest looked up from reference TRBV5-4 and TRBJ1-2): ETGVTQSPTHLIKTRGQQVTLRCSSQSGHNTVSWYQQALGQGPQFIFQYYREEENGRGNFPPRFSGLQFPNYSSELNVNALELDDSALYLCASTGDREANGYTFGSGTRLTVV.

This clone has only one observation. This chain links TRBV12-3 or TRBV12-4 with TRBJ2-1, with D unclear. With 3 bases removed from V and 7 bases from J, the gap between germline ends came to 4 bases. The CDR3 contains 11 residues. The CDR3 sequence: CASSLGNEQFF. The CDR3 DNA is TGTGCCAGCAGTTTGGGGAATGAGCAGTTCTTC.

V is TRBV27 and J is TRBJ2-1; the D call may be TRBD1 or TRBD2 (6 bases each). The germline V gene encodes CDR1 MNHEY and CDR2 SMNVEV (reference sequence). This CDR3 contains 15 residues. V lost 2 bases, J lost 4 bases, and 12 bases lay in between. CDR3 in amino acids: CASSLGGGIYNEQFF. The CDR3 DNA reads TGTGCCAGCAGTTTAGGAGGGGGGATTTACAATGAGCAGTTCTTC.

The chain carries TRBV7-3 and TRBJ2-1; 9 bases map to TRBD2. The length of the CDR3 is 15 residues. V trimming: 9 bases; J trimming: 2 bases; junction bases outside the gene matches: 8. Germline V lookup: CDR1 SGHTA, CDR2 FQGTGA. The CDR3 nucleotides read TGTGCCAGTACCCATGGGACTAGCCCCTACAATGAGCAGTTCTTC. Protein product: CASTHGTSPYNEQFF.

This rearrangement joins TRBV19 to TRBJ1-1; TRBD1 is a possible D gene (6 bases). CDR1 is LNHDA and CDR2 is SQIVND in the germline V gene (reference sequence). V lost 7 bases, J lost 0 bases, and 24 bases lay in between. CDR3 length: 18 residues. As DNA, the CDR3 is TGTGCCAGTACCCCTCTCCTCGCGGGGGGGCACATGAACACTGAAGCTTTCTTT. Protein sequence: CASTPLLAGGHMNTEAFF. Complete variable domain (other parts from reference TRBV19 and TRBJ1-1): DGGITQSPKYLFRKEGQNVTLSCEQNLNHDAMYWYRQDPGQGLRLIYYSQIVNDFQKGDIAEGYSVSREKKESFPLTVTSAQKNPTAFYLCASTPLLAGGHMNTEAFFGQGTRLTVV.

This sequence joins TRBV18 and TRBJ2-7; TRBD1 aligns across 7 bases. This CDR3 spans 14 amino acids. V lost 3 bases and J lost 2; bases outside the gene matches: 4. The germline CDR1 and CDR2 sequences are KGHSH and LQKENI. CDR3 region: CASSPRDSAYEQYF. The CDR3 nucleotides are TGTGCCAGCTCACCTCGGGACAGTGCCTACGAGCAGTACTTC.